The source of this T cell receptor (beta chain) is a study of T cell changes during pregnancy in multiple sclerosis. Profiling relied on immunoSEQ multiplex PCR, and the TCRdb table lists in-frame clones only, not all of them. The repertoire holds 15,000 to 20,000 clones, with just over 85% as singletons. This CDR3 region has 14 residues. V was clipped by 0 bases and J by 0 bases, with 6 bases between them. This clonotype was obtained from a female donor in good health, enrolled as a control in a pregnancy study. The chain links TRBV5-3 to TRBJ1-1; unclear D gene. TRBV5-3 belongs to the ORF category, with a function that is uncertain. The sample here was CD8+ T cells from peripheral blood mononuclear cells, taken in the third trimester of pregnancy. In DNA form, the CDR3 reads TGTGCCAGAAGCTTGGTGCGGATGAACACTGAAGCTTTCTTT. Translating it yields CARSLVRMNTEAFF.